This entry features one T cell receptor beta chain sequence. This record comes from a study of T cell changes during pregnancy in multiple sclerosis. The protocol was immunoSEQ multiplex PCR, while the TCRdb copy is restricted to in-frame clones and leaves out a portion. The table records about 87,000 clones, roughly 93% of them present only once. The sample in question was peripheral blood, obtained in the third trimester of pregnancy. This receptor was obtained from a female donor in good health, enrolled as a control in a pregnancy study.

DNA of the CDR3: TGCGCCAGCAGCTGGACAGGGGGCGGGGAGACCCAGTACTTC. Translating it yields CASSWTGGGETQYF. V and J are TRBV5-1 and TRBJ2-5; TRBD1 matches 11 bases. The CDR3 extends over 14 amino acids. V was pared by 3 bases and J by 5 bases, with 3 bases of the junction left unmatched. In germline, CDR1 is SGHRS, CDR2 YFSETQ.